The rows below give T cell receptor beta chains drawn from one sample of a study of T cell responses to AZD1222 COVID-19 vaccine. Some clones are missing from TCRdb's copy, which holds only in-frame ones; the method was immunoSEQ multiplex PCR. This table holds approximately 170,000 clones, approximately 94% found once. The input for sequencing was peripheral blood, taken 28 days after the second AZD1222 dose. The receptors originated from an adult who received the AZD1222 COVID-19 vaccine. Each CDR3 is given with its conserved first and last residue. A D gene is named only where the DNA matches it firmly. Not all rows give a size; the values are once, few, many and, for expanded clones, a class.

clone size	CDR3 length	V gene	J gene	D gene	CDR3 protein	CDR3 DNA
NA	17	TRBV2	TRBJ2-3	TRBD1	CASSVSRGHDSTDTQYF	TGTGCCAGCAGTGTATCAAGGGGGCACGATAGCACAGATACGCAGTATTTT
NA	15	TRBV7-6	TRBJ2-3	TRBD2	CASSEGLAGADTQYF	TGTGCCAGCAGCGAGGGACTAGCGGGAGCAGATACGCAGTATTTT
NA	15	TRBV30	TRBJ1-5	NA	CAWSVQSGLRQPQHF	TGTGCCTGGAGTGTACAATCGGGGCTTCGACAGCCCCAGCATTTT
NA	12	TRBV30	TRBJ1-2	NA	CAWRTDSYGYTF	TGTGCCTGGAGAACGGACAGCTATGGCTACACCTTC
NA	16	TRBV27	TRBJ2-3	NA	CASSLRGVVPTDTQYF	TGTGCCAGCAGCCTCAGAGGGGTTGTCCCCACAGATACGCAGTATTTT
NA	14	TRBV3-1/TRBV3-2	TRBJ1-6	NA	CASSHYRDGSPLHF	TGTGCCAGCAGCCATTACAGGGACGGTTCACCCCTCCACTTT
NA	15	TRBV16	TRBJ2-7	TRBD1	CASSQSAGGPYEQYF	TGTGCCAGCAGCCAATCGGCAGGGGGACCCTACGAGCAGTACTTC
once	17	TRBV27	TRBJ2-7	NA	CASSLSYPGTARYEQYF	TGTGCCAGCAGTTTATCGTACCCCGGGACGGCACGCTACGAGCAGTACTTC
NA	14	TRBV9	TRBJ2-3	NA	CASSVNWGTDTQYF	TGTGCCAGCAGCGTTAATTGGGGCACAGATACGCAGTATTTT
NA	14	TRBV6-5	TRBJ1-4	TRBD1	CASSTQGGNEKLFF	TGTGCCAGCAGTACTCAGGGGGGTAATGAAAAACTGTTTTTT
once	12	TRBV28	TRBJ1-5	NA	CASSFVNQPQHF	TGTGCCAGCAGTTTCGTAAATCAGCCCCAGCATTTT
once	14	TRBV18	TRBJ1-2	TRBD1	CASSPGQGFDGYTF	TGTGCCAGCTCACCGGGACAGGGATTCGATGGCTACACCTTC
NA	17	TRBV2	TRBJ2-3	NA	CASSKGISISSRDTQYF	TGTGCCAGCAGCAAGGGGATCTCAATTAGCAGTAGAGATACGCAGTATTTT
NA	14	TRBV6-5	TRBJ1-1	TRBD1	CASSFQGAYTEAFF	TGTGCCAGCAGTTTTCAGGGGGCGTACACTGAAGCTTTCTTT
many	15	TRBV2	TRBJ2-7	TRBD1	CASIGTGLRRYEQYF	TGTGCCAGCATAGGGACAGGGCTCCGGCGCTACGAGCAGTACTTC
NA	16	TRBV28	TRBJ1-5	NA	CASSLRQWNSNQPQHF	TGTGCCAGCAGTTTGAGGCAGTGGAATAGCAATCAGCCCCAGCATTTT
NA	14	TRBV19	TRBJ2-3	NA	CASRPPSSTDTQYF	TGTGCCAGTAGGCCACCGTCTAGCACAGATACGCAGTATTTT
NA	15	TRBV2	TRBJ2-1	TRBD2	CASSDGTSTRNEQFF	TGTGCCAGCAGTGACGGGACTAGCACGAGGAATGAGCAGTTCTTC
NA	15	TRBV4-1	TRBJ2-5	NA	CASSARTDRKETQYF	TGCGCCAGCAGCGCACGGACGGATCGTAAAGAGACCCAGTACTTC
NA	14	TRBV11-1	TRBJ1-4	TRBD1	CASSTGTGYEKLFF	TGTGCCAGCAGCACTGGGACAGGGTACGAAAAACTGTTTTTT
NA	18	TRBV3-1/TRBV3-2	TRBJ1-2	NA	CASSSTYPDRTFNYGYTF	TGTGCCAGCAGCAGTACTTACCCAGACAGGACCTTTAACTATGGCTACACCTTC
NA	15	TRBV19	TRBJ1-5	NA	CASSIEGGRNQPQHF	TGTGCCAGTAGTATAGAGGGGGGGCGGAATCAGCCCCAGCATTTT
NA	11	TRBV28	TRBJ2-7	NA	CASSSFYEQYF	TGTGCCAGCAGCTCGTTCTACGAGCAGTACTTC
NA	15	TRBV4-1	TRBJ2-4	TRBD2	CASSQLLAGKNIQYF	TGCGCCAGCAGCCAATTACTAGCGGGCAAAAACATTCAGTACTTC
NA	12	TRBV3-1/TRBV3-2	TRBJ1-1	TRBD1	CASSDGTGPNFF	TGTGCCAGCAGCGACGGGACAGGGCCGAATTTCTTT
NA	14	TRBV9	TRBJ1-4	NA	CASSQAMGNEKLFF	TGTGCCAGCAGCCAAGCAATGGGGAATGAAAAACTGTTTTTT
NA	15	TRBV18	TRBJ1-6	TRBD1	CASSPKGQGDSPLHF	TGTGCCAGCTCACCAAAGGGACAGGGCGATTCACCCCTCCACTTT
NA	14	TRBV11-2	TRBJ2-7	NA	CASSIHRFSYEQYF	TGTGCCAGCAGCATACACAGGTTCTCCTACGAGCAGTACTTC
NA	16	TRBV19	TRBJ2-3	NA	CASSSGTVPSTDTQYF	TGTGCCAGTAGCTCGGGGACGGTCCCTAGCACAGATACGCAGTATTTT
NA	16	TRBV4-1	TRBJ2-3	TRBD2	CASSPAPSGVSDTQYF	TGCGCCAGCAGCCCAGCCCCTAGCGGGGTGTCAGATACGCAGTATTTT
NA	13	TRBV7-6	TRBJ2-1	NA	CASSVYRDNEQFF	TGTGCCAGCAGCGTCTACAGGGACAATGAGCAGTTCTTC
NA	15	TRBV27	TRBJ2-2	TRBD2	CASSLVAGGIGELFF	TGTGCCAGCAGTTTGGTAGCGGGAGGAATCGGGGAGCTGTTTTTT
NA	15	TRBV3-1/TRBV3-2	TRBJ1-6	NA	CASSQEFQGRSPLHF	TGTGCCAGCAGCCAAGAATTCCAGGGACGGTCACCCCTCCACTTT
few	13	TRBV7-3	TRBJ1-1	NA	CASSQSGSSEAFF	TGTGCCAGCAGCCAGTCAGGGTCCAGTGAAGCTTTCTTT
NA	15	TRBV7-9	TRBJ2-2	TRBD2	CASSSSGRGTGELFF	TGTGCCAGCAGCTCTAGCGGGCGGGGCACCGGGGAGCTGTTTTTT
NA	15	TRBV7-9	TRBJ2-2	TRBD2	CASSPGGLDTGELFF	TGTGCCAGCAGCCCGGGGGGGTTGGACACCGGGGAGCTGTTTTTT
NA	14	TRBV6-1	TRBJ1-5	NA	CASSEGGGNQPQHF	TGTGCCAGCAGTGAAGGGGGTGGCAATCAGCCCCAGCATTTT
NA	14	TRBV25-1	TRBJ2-7	NA	CASSVGDGSYEQYF	TGTGCCAGCAGTGTGGGGGACGGATCCTACGAGCAGTACTTC
NA	13	TRBV30	TRBJ1-2	TRBD1	CAWEGQGPYGYTF	TGTGCCTGGGAGGGACAGGGCCCCTATGGCTACACCTTC
NA	13	TRBV7-2	TRBJ2-1	NA	CASSLGSEPEQFF	TGTGCCAGCAGCTTAGGGAGTGAGCCTGAGCAGTTCTTC
NA	18	TRBV4-2	TRBJ2-7	NA	CASSQGVSGSSAPYEQYF	TGTGCCAGCAGCCAAGGTGTAAGCGGCAGTTCGGCCCCCTACGAGCAGTACTTC
NA	13	TRBV18	TRBJ2-7	TRBD1	CASSQGQGAQQYF	TGTGCCAGCTCACAAGGACAGGGGGCACAACAGTACTTC
NA	13	TRBV12-3/TRBV12-4	TRBJ2-1	TRBD1	CASRRLGGYEQFF	TGTGCCAGCAGGCGCCTAGGGGGCTATGAGCAGTTCTTC
NA	15	TRBV5-5	TRBJ1-1	TRBD1	CASSHRTGADTEAFF	TGTGCCAGCAGCCACCGGACAGGAGCGGACACTGAAGCTTTCTTT
NA	16	TRBV5-1	TRBJ1-1	TRBD1	CASSLSTGGAGTEAFF	TGCGCCAGCAGCTTGAGTACAGGGGGCGCGGGAACTGAAGCTTTCTTT
once	18	TRBV2	TRBJ1-2	NA	CASSVDVFTERANYGYTF	TGTGCCAGCAGTGTGGATGTCTTCACAGAGAGAGCTAACTATGGCTACACCTTC
NA	15	TRBV19	TRBJ1-1	NA	CASSIVNRRNTEAFF	TGTGCCAGTAGTATAGTTAACAGGCGGAACACTGAAGCTTTCTTT
NA	13	TRBV4-2	TRBJ2-1	NA	CASSQDFESEQFF	TGTGCCAGCAGCCAAGATTTTGAAAGTGAGCAGTTCTTC
NA	17	TRBV7-2	TRBJ2-7	TRBD2	CASSLATGTSIAYEQYF	TGTGCCAGCAGCTTAGCGACCGGGACTAGCATCGCCTACGAGCAGTACTTC
NA	14	TRBV11-2	TRBJ2-2	NA	CASSPRTKSGELFF	TGTGCCAGCAGCCCCCGGACTAAGTCGGGGGAGCTGTTTTTT
NA	17	TRBV2	TRBJ2-6	TRBD1	CASNPGQGTSGANVLTF	TGTGCCAGCAATCCGGGACAGGGAACATCTGGGGCCAACGTCCTGACTTTC
once	14	TRBV11-3	TRBJ1-1	TRBD1	CASSQTGVNTEAFF	TGTGCCAGCAGCCAGACAGGGGTGAACACTGAAGCTTTCTTT
NA	15	TRBV10-1	TRBJ2-1	TRBD1	CASTRAGTGRNEQFF	TGCGCCAGCACTCGCGCCGGGACAGGACGGAATGAGCAGTTCTTC
NA	15	TRBV7-2	TRBJ1-5	TRBD1	CASSAPGQGSQPQHF	TGTGCCAGCAGCGCCCCGGGACAGGGCAGTCAGCCCCAGCATTTT
NA	13	TRBV11-2	TRBJ2-7	NA	CASSLGGRYEQYF	TGTGCCAGCAGCTTAGGGGGGCGATACGAGCAGTACTTC
NA	14	TRBV6-6	TRBJ2-1	NA	CASSLAHLSNEQFF	TGTGCCAGCAGTTTGGCACACCTGAGTAATGAGCAGTTCTTC